This entry lists 22 T cell receptor beta chains sequenced from one sample in a study of tumor-infiltrating lymphocytes in localized non-small cell lung cancer. TCRdb's table, derived via immunoSEQ multiplex PCR, lists solely in-frame clones and lacks some. The sample contains thousands of clones, 74% of which appear only once. The sequenced sample consisted of uninvolved lung tissue not adjacent to the tumor. The origin of the receptors is a human donor with non-small cell lung cancer.

V usage is TRBV20-1 and J usage is TRBJ1-2; D not certain. The CDR3 is 11 amino acids. In germline, CDR1 is DFQATT, CDR2 SNEGSKA (reference sequence). V lost 3 bases and J 3 bases, leaving 5 bases between the germline ends. The CDR3 bases are TGCAGTGCTAGTAGTTACTATGGCTACACCTTC. Amino acids: CSASSYYGYTF.

The chain has TRBV19 and TRBJ2-2, with TRBD1 matching 7 bases. CDR1 and CDR2 from the germline V gene are LNHDA and SQIVND (reference sequence). CDR3 length: 14 residues. V was clipped by 5 bases and J by 5 bases; unmatched bases: 5. Written as DNA, the CDR3 is TGTGCCAGTAGTCAACGACAGGGTACCGGGGAGCTGTTTTTT. Amino acid sequence: CASSQRQGTGELFF. The whole variable domain, filled in from reference TRBV19 and TRBJ2-2, reads DGGITQSPKYLFRKEGQNVTLSCEQNLNHDAMYWYRQDPGQGLRLIYYSQIVNDFQKGDIAEGYSVSREKKESFPLTVTSAQKNPTAFYLCASSQRQGTGELFFGEGSRLTVL.

Worth noting for this clone: The sample contains more than one DNA sequence encoding this CDR3. This chain joins TRBV7-9 and TRBJ1-1; 8 nucleotides align to TRBD1. This CDR3 has 14 residues. Germline V lookup: CDR1 SEHNR, CDR2 FQNEAQ (reference sequence). With 5 bases clipped from V and 2 bases from J, the junction kept 4 bases outside the gene matches. CDR3 in amino acids: CASSLGQGNTEAFF. The DNA of the CDR3 is TGTGCCAGCAGCCTCGGACAGGGAAACACTGAAGCTTTCTTT.

The genes are TRBV20-1 and TRBJ1-2; no firm D call. This CDR3 region has 10 residues. V dropped 7 bases and J dropped 2 bases, with 5 bases sitting between them. Looked up from germline, CDR1 is DFQATT and CDR2 is SNEGSKA (reference sequence). CDR3 protein: CSVLNYGYTF. The CDR3 region has the DNA TGCAGTGTCCTGAACTATGGCTACACCTTC.

The genes are TRBV11-3 and TRBJ2-7; possibly TRBD2 for D (5 bases). Looked up from germline, CDR1 is SGHNT and CDR2 is YENEEA. Trimming took off 1 base at V and 6 bases at J, with 13 bases between the two ends. This CDR3 region has 14 residues. The CDR3: CASSLGEGMSEQYF. CDR3 bases: TGTGCCAGCAGCTTAGGCGAGGGCATGAGCGAGCAGTACTTC.

The chain links TRBV5-1 to TRBJ2-1; D is possibly TRBD1 or TRBD2 (5 bases each). The germline CDR1 and CDR2 sequences are SGHRS and YFSETQ. V gave up 4 bases and J gave up 0 bases, with 11 bases separating them. The CDR3 sequence is 15 residues long. Here the CDR3 DNA reads TGCGCCAGCAGCGTCGGGACCAGCTCCTACAATGAGCAGTTCTTC. This codes for CASSVGTSSYNEQFF.

The chain uses TRBV28 and TRBJ1-2; 8 bases are a match to TRBD1. This CDR3 is 12 amino acids long. Per germline, CDR1 MDHEN and CDR2 SYDVKM. The V segment lost 7 bases and the J segment 7 bases; nucleotides outside the gene matches: 5. CDR3 in amino acids: CASKQGALGYTF. The DNA for the CDR3 is TGTGCCAGCAAGCAGGGGGCGCTTGGCTACACCTTC.

The chain joins TRBV7-2 to TRBJ1-4; the D is unclear. V was clipped by 3 bases and J by 7 bases, with 18 bases between them. The CDR3 extends over 16 amino acids. The V gene's germline CDR1 is SGHTA and CDR2 FQGNSA. The CDR3 sequence: CASSFSGKAASEKLFF. DNA of the CDR3: TGTGCCAGCAGCTTTTCGGGGAAGGCCGCCAGTGAAAAACTGTTTTTT.

This CDR3 reads CAISEWDSMNTEAFF. The CDR3 region has the DNA TGTGCCATCAGTGAGTGGGACAGTATGAACACTGAAGCTTTCTTT. The chain has TRBV10-3 and TRBJ1-1; 7 bases fit TRBD1. Germline CDR1 ENHRY, CDR2 SYGVKD. The junction had 2 bases not matched to a gene; V was cut back by 1 base and J by 0 bases. The CDR3 spans 15 residues.

The V gene is TRBV5-1, the J gene TRBJ2-1; tentatively, D is TRBD2 (5 bases). V lost 3 bases and J 7 bases, leaving 17 bases between the germline ends. The germline gives CDR1 SGHRS, CDR2 YFSETQ. CDR3 length: 15 residues. CDR3 coding DNA: TGCGCCAGCAGCTCCCAGGCTTCCACGGGGAATGAGCAGTTCTTC. As protein: CASSSQASTGNEQFF.

This clone was observed a few times. The V call is TRBV4-2, the J call TRBJ1-1; D ambiguous. V was pared by 1 base and J by 6 bases, with 15 bases between. The length of the CDR3 is 15 residues. Germline CDR1 is LGHNA and CDR2 is YNFKEQ. The CDR3 region is CASSQAALAASEAFF. CDR3 DNA: TGTGCCAGCAGCCAAGCTGCCTTAGCTGCCTCTGAAGCTTTCTTT.

The J gene is TRBJ2-2, the V gene TRBV29-1; D is uncertain. The CDR3 is 13 residues long. Per germline, CDR1 SQVTM and CDR2 ANQGSEA. The V and J ends lost 3 bases and 6 bases respectively, with 11 bases between them. Here the CDR3 DNA reads TGCAGCGTTGAGACCACGTCCCCCGGGGAGCTGTTTTTT. It specifies CSVETTSPGELFF.

V is TRBV9 and J is TRBJ2-7; maybe TRBD2 (6 bases). Trimming took off 0 bases at V and 3 bases at J, with 10 bases between the two ends. Germline assignment: CDR1 SGDLS and CDR2 YYNGEE. This CDR3 contains 14 residues. As DNA, the CDR3 is TGTGCCAGCAGCGTAGATCTGGGGGGCTACGAGCAGTACTTC. Translated, it gives CASSVDLGGYEQYF.

The chain couples TRBV9 to TRBJ2-5; 9 bases line up with TRBD1. Germline values: CDR1 SGDLS, CDR2 YYNGEE. The CDR3 covers 16 residues. Trimming at V came to 4 bases and at J to 1 base, leaving 8 bases not matched to a gene. This CDR3 is CASSPGTGPRQETQYF. The CDR3 DNA reads TGTGCCAGCAGCCCCGGGACAGGGCCCCGCCAAGAGACCCAGTACTTC.

The chain recombines TRBV5-1 with TRBJ1-1; D unclear. V was clipped by 4 bases and J by 1 base, with 8 bases between them. CDR1 and CDR2 from the germline V gene are SGHRS and YFSETQ. The CDR3 contains 13 residues. Here the CDR3 DNA reads TGCGCCAGCAGCCCGGTGGGGAACACTGAAGCTTTCTTT. This codes for CASSPVGNTEAFF.

The rearrangement joins TRBV4-1 to TRBJ2-3; 8 nucleotides agree with TRBD2. V dropped 6 bases and J dropped 0; count of bases not matched to a gene: 8. Germline loops: CDR1 MGHRA, CDR2 YSYEKL. The CDR3 contains 16 residues. The CDR3 DNA follows: TGCGCCAGCAGACCTCCTACTAGCGGAAGCACAGATACGCAGTATTTT. This encodes CASRPPTSGSTDTQYF.

The chain is built from TRBV7-3 and TRBJ1-4; D ambiguous. The CDR3 sequence is 15 residues long. The V end lost 3 bases, the J end lost 0 bases, and 8 bases lay between the germline ends. The V gene's germline CDR1 is SGHTA and CDR2 FQGTGA. CDR3 amino acids: CASSFPATTNEKLFF. CDR3 in DNA: TGTGCCAGCAGCTTCCCAGCGACAACTAATGAAAAACTGTTTTTT.

The chain carries TRBV7-9 and TRBJ2-7; possibly TRBD1 for D (6 bases). The CDR3 has 16 residues. Germline CDR1 SEHNR, CDR2 FQNEAQ (reference sequence). V lost 5 bases and J 4 bases, leaving 21 bases between the germline ends. The CDR3 DNA reads TGTGCCAGCAGCCGCTTCCCAGGGGAAGCGCAGTACGAGCAGTACTTC. It codes for CASSRFPGEAQYEQYF.

The chain links TRBV19 to TRBJ2-5; tentatively, D is TRBD2 (6 bases). The CDR3 spans 15 residues. Germline V gene sequence: CDR1 LNHDA, CDR2 SQIVND (reference sequence). V lost 4 bases and J lost 4, with 16 bases in between. The CDR3 spells CASSRGLSGLETQYF. CDR3 bases: TGTGCCAGTAGTAGGGGCCTTAGCGGTCTAGAGACCCAGTACTTC.

CDR3 DNA sequence: TGTGCCAGCAGCAACAGACAGGGGGCTGTGAACACTGAAGCTTTCTTT. Amino acids: CASSNRQGAVNTEAFF. This chain links TRBV5-5 with TRBJ1-1; TRBD1 agrees at 10 bases. This CDR3 has 16 amino acids. Trimming removed 4 bases from V and 0 bases from J; junction bases left unmatched: 6. CDR1 and CDR2 (germline): SGHKS, YYEKEE (reference sequence).

The V gene is TRBV27, the J gene TRBJ1-2, with TRBD1 matching 7 bases. The CDR3 is 15 amino acids. V was pared by 5 bases and J by 2 bases, with 8 bases of the junction left unmatched. The germline V gene encodes CDR1 MNHEY and CDR2 SMNVEV (reference sequence). CDR3 amino acids: CASSPFGQENYGYTF. CDR3 coding DNA: TGTGCCAGCAGTCCCTTCGGACAGGAAAACTATGGCTACACCTTC.

The rearrangement joins TRBV30 to TRBJ1-2, with D perhaps matching TRBD1 (6 bases). V was trimmed by 0 bases and J by 0 bases, leaving 8 bases between them. From germline, CDR1 is GTSNPN and CDR2 SVGIG (reference sequence). This CDR3 comprises 14 residues. CDR3 residues: CAWSVDSSNYGYTF. The CDR3 region has the DNA TGTGCCTGGAGTGTGGACAGCTCTAACTATGGCTACACCTTC.